The 23 T cell receptor beta chains below all came from one sample that was sequenced in a study of shared clonotypes between healthy human individuals. Sequencing used immunoSEQ multiplex PCR; TCRdb keeps in-frame clones, though not all of them. Of 2 million to 2.5 million clones listed, 80% to 95% were seen once; the top ten hold around 0.4%. Sample: naive CD4+ T cells from PBMCs. Subset: CD45RA+ positively selected. These receptors originate from a man aged 18 to 29 in good health. Some clones in this sample may be carry-over from other donors' samples.

About this clone: Other DNA sequences in this sample translate to the same CDR3. J is TRBJ2-2 and V is TRBV5-1, with no clear D. Trimming left V 1 base short and J 0 bases short, with 1 base between. CDR3 size: 13 residues. CDR1 and CDR2 (germline): SGHRS, YFSETQ. CDR3 bases: TGCGCCAGCAGCTTGCCGAACACCGGGGAGCTGTTTTTT. It codes for CASSLPNTGELFF.

DNA for the CDR3: TGTGCCAGCAGTTTATCTCCGGGACGTACCCCTGGGGCCAACGTCCTGACTTTC. Protein product: CASSLSPGRTPGANVLTF. V and J are TRBV27 and TRBJ2-6; either TRBD1 or TRBD2 may fit D (5 bases each). CDR3 size: 18 residues. The germline gives CDR1 MNHEY, CDR2 SMNVEV (reference sequence). Trimming shortened V by 0 bases and J by 2 bases, and 14 bases separated the two germline ends.

The chain couples TRBV19 to TRBJ2-1, with a weak D call TRBD2 (6 bases). Germline lookup yields CDR1 LNHDA and CDR2 SQIVND (reference sequence). The CDR3 loop spans 17 amino acids. Trimming took 0 bases from V and 4 from J, leaving 16 bases between them. The CDR3 DNA reads as TGTGCCAGTAGTATAGATGGGACTCTCCCCCCTTACAATGAGCAGTTCTTC. It specifies CASSIDGTLPPYNEQFF.

The genes are TRBV11-2 and TRBJ2-6; D ambiguous. This CDR3 is 15 amino acids long. Trimming removed 1 base at V and 0 bases at J, with 4 bases between. Germline CDR1 is SGHAT and CDR2 is FQNNGV. CDR3 protein: CASSLGYSGANVLTF. The DNA for the CDR3 is TGTGCCAGCAGCTTAGGCTACTCTGGGGCCAACGTCCTGACTTTC.

The genes are TRBV5-5 and TRBJ2-3; D not resolved. Trimming stripped 2 bases from V and 3 bases from J, with 7 bases between. CDR3 size: 13 residues. Germline loops: CDR1 SGHKS, CDR2 YYEKEE (reference sequence). CDR3 DNA sequence: TGTGCCAGCAGCTTTGGACGGACAGATACGCAGTATTTT. Protein: CASSFGRTDTQYF.

Details on this clone: The sample holds other DNA sequences that translate to the same CDR3. Here the CDR3 reads CASSVSSSSYEQYF. In nucleotides, the CDR3 is TGTGCCAGCAGCGTATCGTCTAGCTCCTACGAGCAGTACTTC. V and J are TRBV9 and TRBJ2-7; D is ambiguous. The CDR3 totals 14 residues. V was shortened by 1 base and J by 0 bases, with 8 bases between the two germline ends. The germline CDR1 and CDR2 sequences are SGDLS and YYNGEE.

The chain combines TRBV28 with TRBJ2-1; 11 bases fit TRBD2. The CDR3 consists of 15 residues. Germline CDR1 MDHEN, CDR2 SYDVKM. Trimming took 3 bases from V and 6 from J; bases not matched to a gene: 4. CDR3 in amino acids: CASSFPSGRTNEQFF. CDR3 bases: TGTGCCAGCAGTTTTCCTAGCGGGAGGACCAATGAGCAGTTCTTC.

V and J are TRBV5-4 and TRBJ1-3; D unresolved. Between the trimmed V and J ends, which lost 9 bases and 0 bases, there was a span of 7 bases. CDR1 and CDR2 (germline): SGHNT, YYREEE (reference sequence). CDR3 size: 12 residues. The CDR3 DNA is TGTGCCATGGGTCCCTCTGGAAACACCATATATTTT. Protein sequence: CAMGPSGNTIYF.

The gene calls are TRBV18 and TRBJ2-2, with D possibly being TRBD1 (6 bases). Trimming took off 3 bases at V and 0 bases at J, with 11 bases between the two ends. The CDR3 totals 16 residues. CDR1 and CDR2 (germline): KGHSH, LQKENI. The CDR3 reads CASSPPAGANTGELFF. DNA of the CDR3: TGTGCCAGCTCACCCCCCGCAGGGGCGAACACCGGGGAGCTGTTTTTT.

V and J are TRBV6-5 and TRBJ2-7, with D hard to call. The germline gives CDR1 MNHEY, CDR2 SVGAGI. V lost 0 bases and J 2 bases, leaving 11 bases between the germline ends. The CDR3 totals 15 residues. As DNA, the CDR3 is TGTGCCAGCAGTTACTCTGGAGCCTTGCCCTACGAGCAGTACTTC. This gives the protein CASSYSGALPYEQYF.

CDR3 nucleotide sequence: TGTGCCAGCACCATGACTAGCGGGAGGGCCGGGTCCTACGAGCAGTACTTC. Its protein product is CASTMTSGRAGSYEQYF. The rearrangement links TRBV11-2 to TRBJ2-7; 14 nucleotides match TRBD2. This CDR3 contains 17 residues. J was trimmed by 1 base and V by 7 bases; bases with no gene match: 9. Germline lookup yields CDR1 SGHAT and CDR2 FQNNGV. The entire variable domain, with the rest obtained from reference TRBV11-2 and TRBJ2-7, is as follows: EAGVAQSPRYKIIEKRQSVAFWCNPISGHATLYWYQQILGQGPKLLIQFQNNGVVDDSQLPKDRFSAERLKGVDSTLKIQPAKLEDSAVYLCASTMTSGRAGSYEQYFGPGTRLTVT.

There are a few counts of this clone. The genes are TRBV5-1 and TRBJ2-4; the D gene is possibly TRBD1 (6 bases). The V end was cut by 0 bases, the J end by 7 bases, with 14 bases between. The V gene's germline CDR1 is SGHRS and CDR2 YFSETQ. The CDR3 spans 15 residues. CDR3 sequence reads: CASSLDVGTRNIQYF. CDR3 DNA: TGCGCCAGCAGCTTGGACGTCGGGACAAGGAACATTCAGTACTTC.

This rearrangement joins TRBV27 to TRBJ2-5; 14 nucleotides align to TRBD2. The V gene end was trimmed by 5 bases and the J gene end by 5 bases; junction bases not matched to a gene: 22. The germline gives CDR1 MNHEY, CDR2 SMNVEV (reference sequence). This CDR3 contains 21 residues. The DNA for the CDR3 is TGTGCCAGCAGTAGAGCAACCCCGGGACTAGCGGGAGCTAGCGCGAGGGAGACCCAGTACTTC. Translating gives CASSRATPGLAGASARETQYF.

V usage is TRBV14 and J usage is TRBJ2-7, with 10 positions matching TRBD1. The CDR3 sequence is 15 residues long. V gave up 6 bases and J gave up 6 bases; unmatched junction bases: 11. Germline-derived CDR1 and CDR2 are SGHDN and FVKESK. CDR3 sequence: CASRPPGQGTAEQYF. CDR3 coding DNA: TGTGCCAGCAGGCCTCCGGGACAGGGGACGGCCGAGCAGTACTTC.

The V call is TRBV5-1, the J call TRBJ2-5; the D gene could be TRBD1 or TRBD2 (5 bases each). CDR3 size: 14 residues. V was trimmed by 0 bases and J by 3 bases, leaving 9 bases between them. In germline, CDR1 is SGHRS, CDR2 YFSETQ. In DNA form, the CDR3 reads TGCGCCAGCAGCTTGGTGGTGGGGGAAGAGACCCAGTACTTC. Translation: CASSLVVGEETQYF.

In the case of this clone: Other DNA variants within this sample encode the same CDR3. V and J are TRBV11-2 and TRBJ2-7, with 8 positions matching TRBD1. Germline V gene sequence: CDR1 SGHAT, CDR2 FQNNGV. V shed 2 bases and J 0 bases; nucleotides not matched to a gene: 3. CDR3 length: 15 amino acids. DNA of the CDR3: TGTGCCAGCAGCTTAAGGACAGGGAGCTCCTACGAGCAGTACTTC. The encoded protein is CASSLRTGSSYEQYF.

This chain uses TRBV4-2 with TRBJ2-1, with 8 bases matching TRBD2. CDR3 length equals 16 residues. V lost 3 bases to trimming and J lost 4 bases; unmatched junction nucleotides: 8. In germline, CDR1 is LGHNA, CDR2 YNFKEQ. In DNA, the CDR3 is TGTGCCAGCAGCCACCCATCTAGCGGGCTTTACAATGAGCAGTTCTTC. Residues: CASSHPSSGLYNEQFF.

The chain carries TRBV15 and TRBJ2-3, with TRBD1 identical over 10 bases. There are 15 residues in the CDR3. After removal of 8 bases from V and 5 bases from J, the junction contained 10 bases not matched to a gene. Germline V CDR1 and CDR2: LNHNV, YYDKDF (reference sequence). The CDR3 here is CATDAPGQGIDTQYF. CDR3 sequence (DNA): TGTGCCACCGACGCTCCGGGACAGGGGATAGATACGCAGTATTTT.

CDR3 protein: CASSLVGAGNEQFF. In nucleotides, the CDR3 is TGCGCCAGCAGCTTGGTAGGGGCGGGCAATGAGCAGTTCTTC. The gene calls are TRBV5-1 and TRBJ2-1; D tentatively reads TRBD1 or TRBD2 (5 bases each). Trimming left V 0 bases short and J 6 bases short, with 10 bases between. The CDR3 contains 14 residues. Germline V gene sequence: CDR1 SGHRS, CDR2 YFSETQ.

The gene calls are TRBV2 and TRBJ2-7; D is ambiguous. Germline lookup yields CDR1 SNHLY and CDR2 FYNNEI. V dropped 8 bases and J dropped 6 bases, with 14 bases sitting between them. The CDR3 contains 12 residues. The CDR3 spells CASVGGISEQYF. The DNA of the CDR3 is TGTGCCAGCGTAGGCGGAATTTCCGAGCAGTACTTC. The full variable domain, completed using reference TRBV2 and TRBJ2-7, is EPEVTQTPSHQVTQMGQEVILRCVPISNHLYFYWYRQILGQKVEFLVSFYNNEISEKSEIFDDQFSVERPDGSNFTLKIRSTKLEDSAMYFCASVGGISEQYFGPGTRLTVT.

V and J are TRBV29-1 and TRBJ2-7, with D uncertain. Germline V gives CDR1 SQVTM, CDR2 ANQGSEA. This CDR3 is built from 12 residues. V lost 6 bases to trimming and J lost 3 bases, with 12 bases between them. The CDR3 here is CSVREGNYEQYF. CDR3 bases: TGCAGCGTCCGCGAAGGGAACTACGAGCAGTACTTC.

A single count supports this clone. CDR3 DNA sequence: TGTGCCAGCAGCTTCGGGGCCGGAGCGGGGGACAATGAGCAGTTCTTC. It is translated as CASSFGAGAGDNEQFF. The chain is built from TRBV11-1 and TRBJ2-1; 8 bases line up with TRBD2. Germline CDR1 and CDR2: SGHAT and FQDESV (reference sequence). This CDR3 contains 16 residues. The V gene end was trimmed by 3 bases and the J gene end by 5 bases; junction bases not matched to a gene: 9.

The rearrangement joins TRBV19 to TRBJ2-2, with 10 bases that match TRBD2. The V segment lost 6 bases and the J segment 0 bases; nucleotides outside the gene matches: 1. Germline CDR1 and CDR2: LNHDA and SQIVND (reference sequence). The CDR3 runs to 15 residues. CDR3 in DNA: TGTGCCAGTAGCGGGACTAGCGCGAACACCGGGGAGCTGTTTTTT. This encodes CASSGTSANTGELFF.